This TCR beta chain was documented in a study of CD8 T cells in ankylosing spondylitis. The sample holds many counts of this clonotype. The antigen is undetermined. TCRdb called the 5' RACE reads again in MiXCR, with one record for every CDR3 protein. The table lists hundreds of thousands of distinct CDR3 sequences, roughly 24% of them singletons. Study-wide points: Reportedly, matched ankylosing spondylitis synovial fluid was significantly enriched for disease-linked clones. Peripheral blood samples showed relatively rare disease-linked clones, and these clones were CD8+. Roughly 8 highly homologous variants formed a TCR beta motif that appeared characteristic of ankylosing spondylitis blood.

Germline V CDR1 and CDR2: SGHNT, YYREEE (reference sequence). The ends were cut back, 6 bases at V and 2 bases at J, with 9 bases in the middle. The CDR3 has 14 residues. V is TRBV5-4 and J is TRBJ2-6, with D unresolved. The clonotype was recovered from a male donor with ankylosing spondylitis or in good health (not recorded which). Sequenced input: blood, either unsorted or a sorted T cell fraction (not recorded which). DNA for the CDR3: TGTGCCAGCACTTTGGACGCTGGGGCCAACGTCCTGACTTTC. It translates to CASTLDAGANVLTF.